The T cell receptor beta chain under discussion was sequenced for a study of T-cell reconstitution after alpha-beta-depleted transplantation in children (TCRdb year 2016). Background on the whole study: Using TCR repertoire profiling, the study quantitatively followed how T-cell immune reconstitution unfolded in children after TCRalphabeta/CD19-depleted allogeneic hematopoietic cell transplantation. The paper's findings and limits, for the study overall: In some patients, the high TCRbeta diversity seen at day 60 was put down to recipient T cells and intrathymic progenitors that had survived conditioning. Hyperexpanded clone frequencies declined over subsequent months; after one year, T-cell counts and TCRbeta diversity were mostly attributed to newly produced T cells. Apparently early alphabetaT-cell count recovery about two months after transplant reportedly relied on only several hundred rapidly expanded clones derived from non-depleted graft cells.

This sample's treatment or condition label indicates: allogeneic hematopoietic cell transplantation with graft depleted of TCRalphabeta T cells and CD19 B cells. TCRalphabeta/CD19-depleted allogeneic hematopoietic cell grafts were given to the transplant recipients, all of whom were children. A distance of 12 bases separates the germline ends of V and J, which lose 0 bases and 6 bases respectively. Including cysteine and phenylalanine, the CDR3 has 15 amino acids. Here the CDR3 DNA is all that survives: 45 bases in frame from base 1. The CDR1 and CDR2 encoded by the germline V gene (reference sequence) are DFQATT and SNEGSKA. This clonotype was observed a handful of times. The clone's antigen remains unknown. Base qualities are not at hand, and no much larger clone is one base apart. The library relied on PCR. TCRdb records Illumina HiSeq 2500 as the sequencer. TCR libraries were prepared with molecular barcoding, using unique molecular identifiers to normalize TCRbeta repertoire quantification. Starting from the raw public reads, TCRdb applied fastp trimming at Q25, assembled clones with MiXCR and retained in-frame beta chains. Entries that share a CDR3 protein sequence are merged under the most common genes and DNA. This sample gives about 310,000 distinct CDR3 sequences in total; approximately 23% of them show up just once. 9.5% to 12% of the sample lies in the top ten.

The clonotype originates from a male patient younger than 18 who had a stem cell transplant for acute lymphoblastic leukemia, so the T cells may come from the graft donor. Specimen: PBMCs, mostly from graft donor cells, collected 180 days after TCRalphabeta/CD19-depleted stem cell transplant. The chain couples TRBV20-1 to TRBJ1-6; there is no confident call for the D gene. The DNA sequence follows: TGCAGTGCTAGAGATTGGGATCCCCTTAATTCACCCCTCCACTTT. Translated, it gives CSARDWDPLNSPLHF.